These 5 T cell receptor beta chains were sequenced from one sample in a study of T-cell reconstitution after alpha-beta-depleted transplantation in children. Preparation of the TCRbeta library involved a method that used unique molecular identifiers. A single record per CDR3 protein comes from TCRdb applying MiXCR to the PCR reads. The sample has about 1,000,000 distinct CDR3 sequences; roughly 29% are singletons. Material: PBMCs, mostly from graft donor cells, obtained 360 days after TCRalphabeta/CD19-depleted stem cell transplant. These receptors were taken from a boy under two years old who had a stem cell transplant for SCID, so the T cells may come from the graft donor.

The chain joins TRBV3-1 to TRBJ2-7; D not certain. The ends were cut back, 1 base at V and 12 bases at J, with 16 bases in the middle. The CDR3 is 13 amino acids. Germline CDR1 reads LGHDT; CDR2 reads YNNKEL (reference sequence). The CDR3 reads CASSQGDNVTPYF. The CDR3 region has the DNA TGTGCCAGCAGCCAAGGGGATAACGTTACCCCGTACTTC.

Here the CDR3 DNA reads TGTGCCACCAGACGGGGGACTAACACCGGGGAGCTGTTTTTT. Translating gives CATRRGTNTGELFF. The V call is TRBV15, the J call TRBJ2-2, with a tentative D call TRBD2 (6 bases). V lost 6 bases and J 2 bases, leaving 10 bases between the germline ends. The germline CDR1 and CDR2 sequences are LNHNV and YYDKDF (reference sequence). This CDR3 region has 14 residues.

The sample holds a few counts of this clonotype. J is TRBJ2-5 and V is TRBV5-6; D might be TRBD2 (5 bases). The CDR3 loop spans 15 amino acids. CDR1 and CDR2 (germline): SGHDT, YYEEEE. Trimming removed 3 bases at V and 5 bases at J, with 17 bases between. The CDR3 here is CASSSITLEAETQYF. In nucleotides, the CDR3 is TGTGCCAGCAGCTCCATTACACTAGAAGCGGAGACCCAGTACTTC.

This chain connects TRBV6-2 or TRBV6-3 to TRBJ1-5; D is uncertain. The CDR3 extends over 16 amino acids. Trimming cost V 6 bases and J 5 bases, with 20 bases left between them. The germline V gene encodes CDR1 MNHEY and CDR2 SVGEGT. CDR3 in DNA: TGTGCCAGCAGCCCCCGCCGGGCGAGGGTGGATCAGCCCCAGCATTTT. Protein: CASSPRRARVDQPQHF.

This clonotype came up a few times. The chain couples TRBV7-9 to TRBJ2-2, with D unresolved. CDR1 SEHNR and CDR2 FQNEAQ come from the germline V gene (reference sequence). The length of the CDR3 is 16 residues. Trimming shortened V by 1 base and J by 1 base, and 10 bases separated the two germline ends. The CDR3 region has the DNA TGTGCCAGCAGCTTAGATGGATTACTGAACACCGGGGAGCTGTTTTTT. Translating it yields CASSLDGLLNTGELFF.